The present T cell receptor beta chain was sequenced within a study of blood T cell repertoires in COVID-19. Germline values: CDR1 MNHNS, CDR2 SASEGT. This CDR3 has 15 amino acids. Trimming removed 3 bases at V and 6 bases at J, with 17 bases between. TCRdb's table, derived via immunoSEQ multiplex PCR, lists solely in-frame clones and lacks some. The data contain some 70,000 clones, approximately 90% of them singletons. Specimen: peripheral blood. This TCR was recovered from a man between 60 and 70 years old with acute or convalescent COVID-19. The V and J genes are TRBV6-1 and TRBJ2-5; D not certain. The CDR3 DNA is TGTGCCAGCAGTGAGGGCGAAGACCCTCGGAAGACCCAGTACTTC. Protein sequence: CASSEGEDPRKTQYF.